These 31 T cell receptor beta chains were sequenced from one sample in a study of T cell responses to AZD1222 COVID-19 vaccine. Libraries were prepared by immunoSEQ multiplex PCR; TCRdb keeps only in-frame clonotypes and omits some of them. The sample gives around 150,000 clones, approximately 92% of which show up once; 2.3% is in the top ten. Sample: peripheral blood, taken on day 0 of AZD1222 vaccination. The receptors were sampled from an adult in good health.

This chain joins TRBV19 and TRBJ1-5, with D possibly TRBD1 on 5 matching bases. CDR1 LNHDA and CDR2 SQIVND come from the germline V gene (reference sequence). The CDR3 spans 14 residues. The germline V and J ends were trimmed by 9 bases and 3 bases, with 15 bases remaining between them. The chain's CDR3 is CASSFRGFNQPQHF. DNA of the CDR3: TGTGCCAGCTCATTTAGGGGCTTCAATCAGCCCCAGCATTTT.

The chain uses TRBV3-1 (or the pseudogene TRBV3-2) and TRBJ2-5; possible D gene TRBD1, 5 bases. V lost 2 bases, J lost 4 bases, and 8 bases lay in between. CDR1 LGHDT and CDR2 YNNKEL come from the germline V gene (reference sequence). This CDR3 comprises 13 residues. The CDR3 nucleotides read TGTGCCAGCAGCCAACAGGGTTCAGAGACCCAGTACTTC. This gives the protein CASSQQGSETQYF.

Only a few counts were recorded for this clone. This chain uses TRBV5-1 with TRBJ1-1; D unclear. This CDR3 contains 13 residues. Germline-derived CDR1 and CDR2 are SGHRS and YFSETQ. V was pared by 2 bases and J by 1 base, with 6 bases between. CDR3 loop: CASSLRQNTEAFF. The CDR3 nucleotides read TGCGCCAGCAGCTTAAGACAGAACACTGAAGCTTTCTTT.

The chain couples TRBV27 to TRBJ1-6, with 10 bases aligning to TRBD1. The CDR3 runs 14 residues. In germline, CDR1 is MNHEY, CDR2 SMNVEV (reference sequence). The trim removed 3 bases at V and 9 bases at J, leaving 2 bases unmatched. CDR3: CASSLDRGTSPLHF. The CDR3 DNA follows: TGTGCCAGCAGTTTGGACAGGGGGACTTCACCCCTCCACTTT.

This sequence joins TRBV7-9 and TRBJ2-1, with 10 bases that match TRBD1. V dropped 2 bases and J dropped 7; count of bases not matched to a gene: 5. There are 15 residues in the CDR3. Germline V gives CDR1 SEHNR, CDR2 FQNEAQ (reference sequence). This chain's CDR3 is CASSLKGQGRNEQFF. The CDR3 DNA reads TGTGCCAGCAGCTTAAAGGGACAGGGGAGAAATGAGCAGTTCTTC.

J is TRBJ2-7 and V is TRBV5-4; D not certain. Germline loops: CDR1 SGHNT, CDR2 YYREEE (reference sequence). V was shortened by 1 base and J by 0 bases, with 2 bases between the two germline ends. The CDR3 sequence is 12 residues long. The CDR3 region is CASSLFSYEQYF. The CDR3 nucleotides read TGTGCCAGCAGCTTGTTCTCCTACGAGCAGTACTTC.

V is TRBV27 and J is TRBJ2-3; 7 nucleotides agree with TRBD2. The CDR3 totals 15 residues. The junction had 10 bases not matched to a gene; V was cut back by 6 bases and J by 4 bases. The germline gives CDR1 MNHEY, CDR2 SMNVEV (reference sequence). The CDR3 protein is CASSNGLEGPDTQYF. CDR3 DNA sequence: TGTGCCAGCAGCAACGGACTAGAGGGTCCAGATACGCAGTATTTT.

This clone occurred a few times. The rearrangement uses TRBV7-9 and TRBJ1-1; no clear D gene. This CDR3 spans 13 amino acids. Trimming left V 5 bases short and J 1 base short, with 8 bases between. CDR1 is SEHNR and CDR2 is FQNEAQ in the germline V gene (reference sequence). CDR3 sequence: CASSDNANTEAFF. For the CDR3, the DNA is TGTGCCAGCAGCGATAACGCGAACACTGAAGCTTTCTTT.

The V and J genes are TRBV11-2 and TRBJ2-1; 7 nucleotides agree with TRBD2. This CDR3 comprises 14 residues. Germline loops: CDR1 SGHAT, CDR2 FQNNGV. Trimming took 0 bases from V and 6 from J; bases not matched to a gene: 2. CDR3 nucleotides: TGTGCCAGCAGCTTAGATCGCGGGGGCAATGAGCAGTTCTTC. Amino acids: CASSLDRGGNEQFF.

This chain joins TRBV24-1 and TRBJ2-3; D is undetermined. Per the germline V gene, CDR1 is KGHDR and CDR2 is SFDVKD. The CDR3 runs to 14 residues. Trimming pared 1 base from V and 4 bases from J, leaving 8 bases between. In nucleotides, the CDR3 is TGTGCCACCAGTGATTTCCTAGTTGCAGATACGCAGTATTTT. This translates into CATSDFLVADTQYF.

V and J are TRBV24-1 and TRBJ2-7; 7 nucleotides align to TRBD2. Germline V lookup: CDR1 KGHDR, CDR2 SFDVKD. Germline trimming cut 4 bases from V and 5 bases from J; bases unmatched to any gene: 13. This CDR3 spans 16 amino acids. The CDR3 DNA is TGTGCCACCAGTGACCGGTCGAGCGGGAATAAGGACGAGCAGTACTTC. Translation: CATSDRSSGNKDEQYF.

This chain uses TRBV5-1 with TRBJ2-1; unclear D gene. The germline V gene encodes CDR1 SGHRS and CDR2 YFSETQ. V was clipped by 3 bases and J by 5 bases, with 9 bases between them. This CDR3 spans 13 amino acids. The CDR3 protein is CASSSMGNNEQFF. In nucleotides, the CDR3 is TGCGCCAGCAGCTCGATGGGGAACAATGAGCAGTTCTTC.

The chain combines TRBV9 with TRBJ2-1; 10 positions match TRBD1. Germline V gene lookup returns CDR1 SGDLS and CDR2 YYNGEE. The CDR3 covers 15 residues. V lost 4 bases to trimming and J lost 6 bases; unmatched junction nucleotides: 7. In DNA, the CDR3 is TGTGCCAGCAGCCGAGCCGGGACAGGGGCCAATGAGCAGTTCTTC. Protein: CASSRAGTGANEQFF.

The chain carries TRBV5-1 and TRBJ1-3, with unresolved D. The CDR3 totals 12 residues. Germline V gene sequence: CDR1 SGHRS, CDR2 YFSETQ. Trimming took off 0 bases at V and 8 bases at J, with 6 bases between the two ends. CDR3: CASSLGSDTIYF. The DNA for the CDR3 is TGCGCCAGCAGCTTGGGTTCAGACACCATATATTTT.

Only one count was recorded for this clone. Here the CDR3 reads CASSQGRSSGGEQFF. CDR3 nucleotides: TGCGCCAGCAGCCAAGGGAGGTCGAGTGGTGGTGAGCAGTTCTTC. The chain joins TRBV4-1 to TRBJ2-1, with D perhaps matching TRBD2 (5 bases). V was clipped by 1 base and J by 9 bases, with 16 bases between them. CDR3 length: 15 amino acids. The germline V gene has CDR1 MGHRA and CDR2 YSYEKL.

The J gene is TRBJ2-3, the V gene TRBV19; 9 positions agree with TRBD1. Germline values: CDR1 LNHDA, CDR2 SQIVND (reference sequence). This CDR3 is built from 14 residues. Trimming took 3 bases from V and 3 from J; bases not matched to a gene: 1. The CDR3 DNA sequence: TGTGCCAGTAGTATGACAGGGGGAACAGATACGCAGTATTTT. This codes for CASSMTGGTDTQYF.

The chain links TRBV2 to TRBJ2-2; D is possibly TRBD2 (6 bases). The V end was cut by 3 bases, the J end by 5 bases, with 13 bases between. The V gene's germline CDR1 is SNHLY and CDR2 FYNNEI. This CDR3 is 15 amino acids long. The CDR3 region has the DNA TGTGCCAGCAGTGAGCAGGGAGGTTTTACCGGGGAGCTGTTTTTT. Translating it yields CASSEQGGFTGELFF.

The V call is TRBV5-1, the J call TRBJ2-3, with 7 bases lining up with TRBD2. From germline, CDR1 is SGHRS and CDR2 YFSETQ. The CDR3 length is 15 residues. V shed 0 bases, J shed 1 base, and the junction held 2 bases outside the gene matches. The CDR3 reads CASSLAGGGTDTQYF. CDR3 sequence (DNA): TGCGCCAGCAGCTTGGCGGGAGGTGGCACAGATACGCAGTATTTT.

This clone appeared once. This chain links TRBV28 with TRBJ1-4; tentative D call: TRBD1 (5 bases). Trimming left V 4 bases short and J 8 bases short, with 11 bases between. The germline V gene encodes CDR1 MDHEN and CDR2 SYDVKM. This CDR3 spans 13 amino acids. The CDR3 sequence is CASSSGTYEKLFF. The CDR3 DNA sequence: TGTGCCAGCAGTTCTGGGACGTACGAAAAACTGTTTTTT.

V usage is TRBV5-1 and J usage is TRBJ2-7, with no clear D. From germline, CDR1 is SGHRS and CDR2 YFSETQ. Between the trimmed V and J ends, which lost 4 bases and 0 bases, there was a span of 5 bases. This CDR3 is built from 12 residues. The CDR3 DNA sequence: TGCGCCAGCAGCGATACCTCCTACGAGCAGTACTTC. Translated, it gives CASSDTSYEQYF. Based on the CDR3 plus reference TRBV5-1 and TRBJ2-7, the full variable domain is KAGVTQTPRYLIKTRGQQVTLSCSPISGHRSVSWYQQTPGQGLQFLFEYFSETQRNKGNFPGRFSGRQFSNSRSEMNVSTLELGDSALYLCASSDTSYEQYFGPGTRLTVT.

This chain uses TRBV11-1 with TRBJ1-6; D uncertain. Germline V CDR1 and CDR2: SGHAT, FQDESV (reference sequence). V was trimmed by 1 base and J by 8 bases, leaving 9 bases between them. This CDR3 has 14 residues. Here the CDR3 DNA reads TGTGCCAGCAGCTTAGAGGGAACAGATTCACCCCTCCACTTT. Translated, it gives CASSLEGTDSPLHF.

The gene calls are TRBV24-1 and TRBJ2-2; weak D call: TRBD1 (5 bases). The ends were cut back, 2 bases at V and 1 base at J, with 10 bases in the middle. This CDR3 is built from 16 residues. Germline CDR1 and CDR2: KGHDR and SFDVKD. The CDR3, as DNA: TGTGCCACCAGTGATTCTCGGCAGGGGAACACCGGGGAGCTGTTTTTT. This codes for CATSDSRQGNTGELFF.

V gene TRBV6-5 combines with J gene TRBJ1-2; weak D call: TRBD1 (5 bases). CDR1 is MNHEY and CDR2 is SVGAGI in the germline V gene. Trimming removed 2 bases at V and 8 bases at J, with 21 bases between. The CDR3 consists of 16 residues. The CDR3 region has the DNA TGTGCCAGCAGTTACACACGAGGGACCGGGGGAGGGGGCTACACCTTC. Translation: CASSYTRGTGGGGYTF.

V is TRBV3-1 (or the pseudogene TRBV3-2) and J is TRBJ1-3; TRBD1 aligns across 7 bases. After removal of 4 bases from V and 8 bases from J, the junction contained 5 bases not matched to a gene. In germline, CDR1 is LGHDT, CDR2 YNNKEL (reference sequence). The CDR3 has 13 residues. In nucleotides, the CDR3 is TGTGCCAGCAGCCGAGGACAGGATTACACCATATATTTT. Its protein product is CASSRGQDYTIYF.

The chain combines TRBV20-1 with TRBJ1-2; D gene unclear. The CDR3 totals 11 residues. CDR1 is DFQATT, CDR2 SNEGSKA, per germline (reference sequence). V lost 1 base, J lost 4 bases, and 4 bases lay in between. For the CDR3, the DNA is TGCAGTGCTAGAGGCATCTATGGCTACACCTTC. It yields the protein CSARGIYGYTF.

The CDR3 loop is CASSQNTEAFF. The CDR3 region has the DNA TGTGCCAGCAGCCAAAACACTGAAGCTTTCTTT. V is TRBV3-1 (or the pseudogene TRBV3-2) and J is TRBJ1-1; D gene uncertain. CDR3 length equals 11 residues. V was clipped by 2 bases and J by 2 bases, with 0 bases between them. Germline CDR1 is LGHDT and CDR2 is YNNKEL (reference sequence).

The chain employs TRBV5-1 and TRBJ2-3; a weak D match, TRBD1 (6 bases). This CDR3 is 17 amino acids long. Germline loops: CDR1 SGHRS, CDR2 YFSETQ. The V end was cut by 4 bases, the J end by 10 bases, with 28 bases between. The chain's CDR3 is CASSLEFRGSSLNAQYF. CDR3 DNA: TGCGCCAGCAGCCTGGAGTTTAGGGGGTCCTCTTTGAATGCGCAGTATTTT.

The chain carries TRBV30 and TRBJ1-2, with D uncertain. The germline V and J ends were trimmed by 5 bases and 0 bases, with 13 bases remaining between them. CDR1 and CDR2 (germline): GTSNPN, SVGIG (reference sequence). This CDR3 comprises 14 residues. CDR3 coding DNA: TGTGCCTGGGAACCCACCCCGGCTAACTATGGCTACACCTTC. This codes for CAWEPTPANYGYTF. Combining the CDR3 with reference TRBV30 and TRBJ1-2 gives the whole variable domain SQTIHQWPATLVQPVGSPLSLECTVEGTSNPNLYWYRQAAGRGLQLLFYSVGIGQISSEVPQNLSASRPQDRQFILSSKKLLLSDSGFYLCAWEPTPANYGYTFGSGTRLTVV.

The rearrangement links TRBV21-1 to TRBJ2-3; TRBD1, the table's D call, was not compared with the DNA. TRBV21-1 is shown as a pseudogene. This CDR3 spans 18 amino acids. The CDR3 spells CASSKRAPWKGSTDTQYF. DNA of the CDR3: TGTGCCAGCAGCAAAAGGGCCCCTTGGAAGGGGAGCACAGATACGCAGTATTTT.

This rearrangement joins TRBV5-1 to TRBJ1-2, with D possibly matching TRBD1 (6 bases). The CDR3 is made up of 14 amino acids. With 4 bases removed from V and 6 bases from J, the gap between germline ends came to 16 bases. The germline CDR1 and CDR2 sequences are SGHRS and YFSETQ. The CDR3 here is CASSPQQGTNGYTF. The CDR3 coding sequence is TGCGCCAGCAGCCCCCAACAGGGAACTAATGGCTACACCTTC.

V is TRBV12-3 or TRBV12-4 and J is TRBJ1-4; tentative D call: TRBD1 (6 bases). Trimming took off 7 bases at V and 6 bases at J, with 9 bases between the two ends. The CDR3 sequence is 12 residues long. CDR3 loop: CASMRGYEKLFF. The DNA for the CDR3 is TGTGCCAGCATGAGGGGGTATGAAAAACTGTTTTTT.